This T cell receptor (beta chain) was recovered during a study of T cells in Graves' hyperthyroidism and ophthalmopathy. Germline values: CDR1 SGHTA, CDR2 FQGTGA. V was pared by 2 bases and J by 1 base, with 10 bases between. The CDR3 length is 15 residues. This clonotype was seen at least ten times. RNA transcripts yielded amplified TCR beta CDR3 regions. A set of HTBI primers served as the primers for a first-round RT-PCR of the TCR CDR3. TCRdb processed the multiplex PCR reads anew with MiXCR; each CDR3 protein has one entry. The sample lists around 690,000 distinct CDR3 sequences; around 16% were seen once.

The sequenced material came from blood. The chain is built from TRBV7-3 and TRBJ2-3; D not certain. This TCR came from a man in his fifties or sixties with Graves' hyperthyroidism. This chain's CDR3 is CASSLLGEGTDTQYF. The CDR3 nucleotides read TGTGCCAGCAGCTTACTAGGAGAGGGCACAGATACGCAGTATTTT.